This T cell receptor beta chain appears in the sequencing data of a study of T cell responses to AZD1222 COVID-19 vaccine. Study background: Pooling was applied to second doses at about 4 or about 12 weeks. Regarding the study as a whole: White British people made up most donors, females outnumbered males, and clonal diversity was possibly underestimated. Repertoire sampling occurred only after the peak T cell response.

About this clone: Its specificity is not known.

Germline V gene data show CDR1 as LGHDT and CDR2 as YNNKEL (reference sequence). The CDR3 is 15 residues long. V lost 4 bases and J lost 0, with 10 bases in between. The table came from immunoSEQ multiplex PCR; TCRdb's copy has only in-frame clones and leaves some out. Counted here are 110,000 to 150,000 clones, over 90% occurring once; the ten biggest clones make up roughly 5%. The V gene is TRBV3-1 (or the pseudogene TRBV3-2), the J gene TRBJ2-1; the D gene is possibly TRBD2 (5 bases). Specimen: peripheral blood, collected on day 0 of AZD1222 vaccination. The clonotype comes from an adult in good health. CDR3 protein: CASSLGLVSYNEQFF. The CDR3 nucleotides are TGTGCCAGCAGCCTCGGACTTGTCTCCTACAATGAGCAGTTCTTC.